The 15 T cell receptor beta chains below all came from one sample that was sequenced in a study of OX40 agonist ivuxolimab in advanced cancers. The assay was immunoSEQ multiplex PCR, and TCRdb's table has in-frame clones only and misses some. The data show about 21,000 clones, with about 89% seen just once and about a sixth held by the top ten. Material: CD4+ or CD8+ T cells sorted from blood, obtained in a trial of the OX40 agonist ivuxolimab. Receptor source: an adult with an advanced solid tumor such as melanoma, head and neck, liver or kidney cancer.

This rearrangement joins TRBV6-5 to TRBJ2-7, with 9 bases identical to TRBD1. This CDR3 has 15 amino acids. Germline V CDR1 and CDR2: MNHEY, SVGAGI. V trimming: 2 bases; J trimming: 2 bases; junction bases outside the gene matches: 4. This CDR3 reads CASSYGQGSTYEQYF. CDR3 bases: TGTGCCAGCAGTTACGGACAGGGGTCCACCTACGAGCAGTACTTC.

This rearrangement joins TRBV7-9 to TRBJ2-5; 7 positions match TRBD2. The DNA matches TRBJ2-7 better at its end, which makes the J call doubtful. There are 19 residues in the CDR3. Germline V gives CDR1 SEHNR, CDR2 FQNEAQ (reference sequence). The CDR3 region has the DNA TGTGCCAGCACTCCGGACCTGAGGCGAACGGGGGGAGAAGCCTACGAGCAGTACTTC. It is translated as CASTPDLRRTGGEAYEQYF.

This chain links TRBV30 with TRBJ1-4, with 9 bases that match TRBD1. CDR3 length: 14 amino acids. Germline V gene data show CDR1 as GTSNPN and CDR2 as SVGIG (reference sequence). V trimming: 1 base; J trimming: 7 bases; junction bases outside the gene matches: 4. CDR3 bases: TGTGCCTGGAGTGACGGGACAGGGCCTGAAAAACTGTTTTTT. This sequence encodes CAWSDGTGPEKLFF.

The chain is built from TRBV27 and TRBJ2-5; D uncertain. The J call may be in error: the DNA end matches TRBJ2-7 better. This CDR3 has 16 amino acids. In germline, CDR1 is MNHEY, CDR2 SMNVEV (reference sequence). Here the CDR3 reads CASSPWAGYSSYEQYF. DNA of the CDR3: TGTGCCAGCAGCCCCTGGGCCGGGTATAGCTCCTACGAGCAGTACTTC.

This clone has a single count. The CDR3 loop reads CASSLWDRTRETQYF. In nucleotides, the CDR3 is TGTGCCAGCAGCTTATGGGACAGGACCCGTGAGACCCAGTACTTC. The chain links TRBV7-9 to TRBJ2-5; 8 bases are a match to TRBD1. V shed 2 bases and J 5 bases; nucleotides not matched to a gene: 7. CDR3 size: 15 residues. CDR1 and CDR2 (germline): SEHNR, FQNEAQ (reference sequence).

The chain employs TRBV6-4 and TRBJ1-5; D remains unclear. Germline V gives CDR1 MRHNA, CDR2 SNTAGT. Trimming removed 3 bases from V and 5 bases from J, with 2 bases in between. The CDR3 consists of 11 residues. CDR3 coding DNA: TGTGCCAGCAGTGAGGATCAGCCCCAGCATTTT. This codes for CASSEDQPQHF.

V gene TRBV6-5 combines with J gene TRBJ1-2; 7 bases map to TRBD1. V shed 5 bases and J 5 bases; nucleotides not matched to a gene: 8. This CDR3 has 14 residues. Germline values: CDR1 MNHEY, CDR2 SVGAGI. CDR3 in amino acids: CASSGDSEGYGYTF. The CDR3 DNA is TGTGCCAGCAGTGGGGACAGCGAAGGGTATGGCTACACCTTC.

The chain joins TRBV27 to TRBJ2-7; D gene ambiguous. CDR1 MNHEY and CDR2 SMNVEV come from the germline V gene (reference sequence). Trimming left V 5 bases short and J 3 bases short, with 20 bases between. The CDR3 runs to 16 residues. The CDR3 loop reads CASSPLRDPTHYEQYF. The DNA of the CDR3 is TGTGCCAGCAGTCCCCTCAGAGATCCAACCCACTACGAGCAGTACTTC.

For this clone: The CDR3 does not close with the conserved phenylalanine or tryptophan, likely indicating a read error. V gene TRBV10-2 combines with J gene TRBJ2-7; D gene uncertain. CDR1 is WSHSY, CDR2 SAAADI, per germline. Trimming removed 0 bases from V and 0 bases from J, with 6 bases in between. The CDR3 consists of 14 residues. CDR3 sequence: CASSESASSYEQYL. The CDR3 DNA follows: TGCGCCAGCAGTGAGTCAGCGAGCTCCTACGAGCAGTACCTC.

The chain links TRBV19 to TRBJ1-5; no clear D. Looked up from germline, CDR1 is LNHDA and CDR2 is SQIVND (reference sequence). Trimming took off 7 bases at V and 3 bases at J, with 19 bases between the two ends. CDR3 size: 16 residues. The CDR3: CASKLSSDPFNQPQHF. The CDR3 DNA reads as TGTGCCAGTAAATTATCCTCCGACCCTTTCAATCAGCCCCAGCATTTT.

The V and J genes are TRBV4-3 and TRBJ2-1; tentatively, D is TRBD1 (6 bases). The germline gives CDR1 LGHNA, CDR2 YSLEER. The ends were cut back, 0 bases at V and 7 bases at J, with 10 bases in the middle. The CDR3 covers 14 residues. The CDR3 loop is CASSQDGRGNEQFF. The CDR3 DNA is TGCGCCAGCAGCCAAGATGGCAGGGGAAATGAGCAGTTCTTC.

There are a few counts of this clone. The CDR3 bases are TGTGCCTGGAGTGTAGCCTTGGGGGGCACTGAAGCTTTCTTT. Protein sequence: CAWSVALGGTEAFF. The rearrangement uses TRBV30 and TRBJ1-1; perhaps TRBD1 as D (5 bases). The CDR3 has 14 residues. Germline V CDR1 and CDR2: GTSNPN, SVGIG (reference sequence). V lost 0 bases, J lost 4 bases, and 12 bases lay in between.

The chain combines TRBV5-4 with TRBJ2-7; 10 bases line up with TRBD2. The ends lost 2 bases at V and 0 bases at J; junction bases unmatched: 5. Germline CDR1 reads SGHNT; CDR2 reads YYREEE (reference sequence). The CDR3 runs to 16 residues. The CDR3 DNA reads TGTGCCAGCAGCTTCTGGACTAGCGGATCCTCCTACGAGCAGTACTTC. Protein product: CASSFWTSGSSYEQYF.

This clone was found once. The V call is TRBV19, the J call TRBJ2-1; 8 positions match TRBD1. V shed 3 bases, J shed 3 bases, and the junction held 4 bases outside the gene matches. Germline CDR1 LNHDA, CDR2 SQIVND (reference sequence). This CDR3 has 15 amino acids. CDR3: CASSIDRGVYNEQFF. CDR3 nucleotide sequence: TGTGCCAGTAGTATCGACAGGGGCGTCTACAATGAGCAGTTCTTC.

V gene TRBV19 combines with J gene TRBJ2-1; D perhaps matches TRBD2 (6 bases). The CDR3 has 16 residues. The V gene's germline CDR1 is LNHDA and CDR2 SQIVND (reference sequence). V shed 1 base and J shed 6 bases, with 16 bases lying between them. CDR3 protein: CASSIGGGGMVNEQFF. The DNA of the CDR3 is TGTGCCAGTAGTATAGGGGGAGGCGGAATGGTCAATGAGCAGTTCTTC. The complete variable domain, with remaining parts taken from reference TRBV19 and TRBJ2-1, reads DGGITQSPKYLFRKEGQNVTLSCEQNLNHDAMYWYRQDPGQGLRLIYYSQIVNDFQKGDIAEGYSVSREKKESFPLTVTSAQKNPTAFYLCASSIGGGGMVNEQFFGPGTRLTVL.